This paragraph reports one T cell receptor beta chain. The data were taken from a study of technical replicates of blood from a handful of donors. Only in-frame clones appear in the TCRdb table, and some are missing; sequencing was by immunoSEQ multiplex PCR. The sample holds around 74,000 clones, 80% to 90% seen once. The germline V gene has CDR1 LNHDA and CDR2 SQIVND (reference sequence). V gave up 2 bases and J gave up 0 bases, with 11 bases separating them. CDR3 length: 15 residues. Source material: PBMCs. The clonotype comes from a human donor in good health. Some clones in this sample may be carry-over from other donors' samples. The chain employs TRBV19 and TRBJ2-7, with TRBD1 as a possible D gene (5 bases). In nucleotides, the CDR3 is TGTGCCAGTAGTATAAAAAGGGGCAACTCCTACGAGCAGTACTTC. This encodes CASSIKRGNSYEQYF.